This T cell receptor (beta chain) was identified during a study of CD8+CD57+ T cells in acquired aplastic anemia. Looking at the study overall: DNA per sorted CD4+ or CD8+ sample ranged roughly 0.17 to 27.4 ug, averaging roughly 3.2 ug.

Per the germline V gene, CDR1 is LNHDA and CDR2 is SQIVND (reference sequence). The CDR3 contains 15 residues. The germline V and J ends were trimmed by 1 base and 2 bases, with 12 bases remaining between them. Patients chosen for sequencing had shown CD8+CD57+ cell expansion by flow cytometry. Study-level points and caveats: Statistical testing detected no significant gap in CD8+ Simpson's diversity between patients and controls. Patients and controls shared approximately 30 CD8+ CDR3 sequences, highly expressed in patients.

This clonotype has ten or more counts. Its antigen is not identified. Genomic DNA acted as the template from which TCR beta VDJ combination and CDR3 sequence profiling were carried out. MiXCR, run by TCRdb on the reads, gives a single entry per CDR3 protein. The table includes some 150,000 distinct CDR3 sequences, around half detected once. The rearrangement uses TRBV19 and TRBJ2-7; D call uncertain. Sequenced sample: sorted CD4+, CD8+, or CD8+CD57+ T cells (not recorded which) from PBMCs. This TCR was recovered from a human donor with aplastic anemia. The CDR3 here is CASSIVGRAPYEQYF. The CDR3, as DNA: TGTGCCAGTAGTATAGTTGGCAGAGCCCCCTACGAGCAGTACTTC.